This is a list of T cell receptor beta chains from one sample in a study of control samples from healthy donors and cancer patients. Clones were read by immunoSEQ multiplex PCR, and TCRdb kept only the in-frame ones, dropping some. Here the sample spans 150,000 or so clones, roughly 93% being singletons. The sequenced material came from blood. The receptors come from a man between 18 and 29 years old in good health. CDR3s include the opening cysteine and the closing phenylalanine or tryptophan. Each record gives: D gene, V gene, J gene, clone size, CDR3 DNA, CDR3 protein. D genes are given only for firm matches. A row's size may be missing; if present it is once, few, many or a size class.

>.|TRBV28|TRBJ2-7|.
TGTGCCAGCAGCTATCAACGGGGAACCTACGAGCAGTACTTC
CASSYQRGTYEQYF
>.|TRBV27|TRBJ1-5|.
TGTGCCAGCAGTTTAGCCAGGGGCGATCAGCCCCAGCATTTT
CASSLARGDQPQHF
>TRBD1|TRBV11-2|TRBJ2-1|.
TGTGCCAGCAGCCTCCGGGACAGGGAGTTTAATGAGCAGTTCTTC
CASSLRDREFNEQFF
>TRBD2|TRBV9|TRBJ2-5|.
TGTGCCAGCAGCGTTAGCCCTAGCGGAACCCAAGAGACCCAGTACTTC
CASSVSPSGTQETQYF
>TRBD1|TRBV28|TRBJ1-1|once
TGTGCCACCGGGACAGGGGGATTGAACACTGAAGCTTTCTTT
CATGTGGLNTEAFF
>.|TRBV5-8|TRBJ2-7|.
TGTGCCAGCAGCTTGGTTGGTTACGAGCAGTACTTC
CASSLVGYEQYF
>TRBD2|TRBV10-3|TRBJ2-1|once
TGTGCCATCAGAGACCGACTAGCGGACATAAAGGCCATCTCCTACAATGAGCAGTTCTTC
CAIRDRLADIKAISYNEQFF
>.|TRBV13|TRBJ2-2|.
TGTGCCAGCAGCTTAAGACTAGGGGGGGAGCTGTTTTTT
CASSLRLGGELFF
>TRBD2|TRBV6-5|TRBJ2-1|.
TGTGCCAGCAGTCCTCGCGGGGGGGTTTACAATGAGCAGTTCTTC
CASSPRGGVYNEQFF
>TRBD2|TRBV7-2|TRBJ2-7|.
TGTGCCAGCAGCTCGGGACTAGCAGTGCCTCCGCAGTACTTC
CASSSGLAVPPQYF